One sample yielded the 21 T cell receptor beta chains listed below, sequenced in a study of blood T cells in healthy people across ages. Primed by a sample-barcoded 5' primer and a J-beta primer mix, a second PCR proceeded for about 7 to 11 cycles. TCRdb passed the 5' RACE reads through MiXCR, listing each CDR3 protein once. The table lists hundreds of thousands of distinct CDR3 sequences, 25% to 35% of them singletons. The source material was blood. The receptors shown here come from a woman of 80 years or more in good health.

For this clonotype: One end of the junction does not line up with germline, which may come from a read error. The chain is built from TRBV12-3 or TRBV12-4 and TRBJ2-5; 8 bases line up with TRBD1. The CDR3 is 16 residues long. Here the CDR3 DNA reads TGTGCCGGCAGTTTAGACTTCGGACAGGGCCGAGAGACCCAGTACTTC. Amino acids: CAGSLDFGQGRETQYF.

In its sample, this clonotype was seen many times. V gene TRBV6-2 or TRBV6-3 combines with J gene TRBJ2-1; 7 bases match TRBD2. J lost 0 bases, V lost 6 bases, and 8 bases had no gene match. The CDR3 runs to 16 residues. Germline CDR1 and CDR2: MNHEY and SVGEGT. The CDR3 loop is CASSPFSGYSYNEQFF. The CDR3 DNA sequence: TGTGCCAGCAGCCCCTTTAGCGGGTACTCCTACAATGAGCAGTTCTTC.

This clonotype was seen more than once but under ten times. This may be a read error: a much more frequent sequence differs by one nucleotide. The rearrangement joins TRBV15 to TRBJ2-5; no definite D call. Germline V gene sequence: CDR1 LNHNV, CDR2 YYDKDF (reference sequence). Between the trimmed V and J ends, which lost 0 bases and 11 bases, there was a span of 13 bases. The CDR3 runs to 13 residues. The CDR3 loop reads CATSRDYGDEQYF. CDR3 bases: TGTGCCACCAGCAGAGATTATGGCGATGAGCAGTACTTC.

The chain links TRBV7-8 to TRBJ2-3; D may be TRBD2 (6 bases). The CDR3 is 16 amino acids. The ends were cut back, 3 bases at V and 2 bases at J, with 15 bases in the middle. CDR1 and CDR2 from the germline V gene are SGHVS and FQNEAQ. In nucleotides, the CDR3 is TGTGCCAGCAGCTTGAGGGTGGCGGGACTCACAGATACGCAGTATTTT. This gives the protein CASSLRVAGLTDTQYF. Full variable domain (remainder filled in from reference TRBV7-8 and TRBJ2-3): GAGVSQSPRYKVAKRGQDVALRCDPISGHVSLFWYQQALGQGPEFLTYFQNEAQLDKSGLPSDRFFAERPEGSVSTLKIQRTQQEDSAVYLCASSLRVAGLTDTQYFGPGTRLTVL.

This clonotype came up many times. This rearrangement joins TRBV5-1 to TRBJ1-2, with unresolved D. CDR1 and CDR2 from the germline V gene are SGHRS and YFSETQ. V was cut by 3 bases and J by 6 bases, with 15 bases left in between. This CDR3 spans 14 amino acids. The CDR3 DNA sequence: TGCGCCAGCAGCTCCCAGTCACTAGGTCATGGCTACACCTTC. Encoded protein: CASSSQSLGHGYTF. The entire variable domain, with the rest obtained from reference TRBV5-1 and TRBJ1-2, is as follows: KAGVTQTPRYLIKTRGQQVTLSCSPISGHRSVSWYQQTPGQGLQFLFEYFSETQRNKGNFPGRFSGRQFSNSRSEMNVSTLELGDSALYLCASSSQSLGHGYTFGSGTRLTVV.

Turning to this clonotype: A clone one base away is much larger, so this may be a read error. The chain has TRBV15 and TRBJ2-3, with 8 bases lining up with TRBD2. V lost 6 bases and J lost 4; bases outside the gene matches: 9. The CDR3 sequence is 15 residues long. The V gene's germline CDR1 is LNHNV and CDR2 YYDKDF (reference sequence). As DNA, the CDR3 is TGTGCCACCAGTAAGACTAGCGCGGGGGCAGATACGCAGTATTTT. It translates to CATSKTSAGADTQYF. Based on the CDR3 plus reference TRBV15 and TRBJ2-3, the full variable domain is DAMVIQNPRYQVTQFGKPVTLSCSQTLNHNVMYWYQQKSSQAPKLLFHYYDKDFNNEADTPDNFQSRRPNTSFCFLDIRSPGLGDTAMYLCATSKTSAGADTQYFGPGTRLTVL.

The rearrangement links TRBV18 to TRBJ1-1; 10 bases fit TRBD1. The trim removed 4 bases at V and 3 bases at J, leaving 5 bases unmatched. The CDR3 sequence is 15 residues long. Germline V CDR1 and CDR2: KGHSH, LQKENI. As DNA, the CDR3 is TGTGCCAGCTCACTACTCGGGACAGGGGACACTGAAGCTTTCTTT. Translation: CASSLLGTGDTEAFF.

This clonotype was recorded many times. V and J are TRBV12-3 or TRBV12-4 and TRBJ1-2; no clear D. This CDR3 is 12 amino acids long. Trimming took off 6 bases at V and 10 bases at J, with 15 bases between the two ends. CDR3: CASSGPRRHYTF. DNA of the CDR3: TGTGCCAGCAGCGGGCCCAGAAGGCACTACACCTTC.

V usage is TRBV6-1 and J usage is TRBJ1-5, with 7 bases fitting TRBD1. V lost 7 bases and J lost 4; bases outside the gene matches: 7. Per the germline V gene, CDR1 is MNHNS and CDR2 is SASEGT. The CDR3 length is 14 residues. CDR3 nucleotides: TGTGCCAGCACCGCCGGACAGGTAAATCAGCCCCAGCATTTT. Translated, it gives CASTAGQVNQPQHF.

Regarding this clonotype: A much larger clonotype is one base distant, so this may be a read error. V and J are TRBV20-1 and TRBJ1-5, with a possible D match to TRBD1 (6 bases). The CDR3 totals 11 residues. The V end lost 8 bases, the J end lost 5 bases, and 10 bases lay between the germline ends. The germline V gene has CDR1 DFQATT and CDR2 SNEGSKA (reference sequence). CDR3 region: CSTSGDQPQHF. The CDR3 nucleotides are TGCAGTACTTCAGGGGATCAGCCCCAGCATTTT.

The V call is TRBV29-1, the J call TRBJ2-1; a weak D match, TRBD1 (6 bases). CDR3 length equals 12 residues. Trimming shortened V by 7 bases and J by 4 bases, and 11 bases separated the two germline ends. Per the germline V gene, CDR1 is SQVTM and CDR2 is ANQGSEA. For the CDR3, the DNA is TGCAGCGGGAGAGGGGGTTACAATGAGCAGTTCTTC. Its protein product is CSGRGGYNEQFF.

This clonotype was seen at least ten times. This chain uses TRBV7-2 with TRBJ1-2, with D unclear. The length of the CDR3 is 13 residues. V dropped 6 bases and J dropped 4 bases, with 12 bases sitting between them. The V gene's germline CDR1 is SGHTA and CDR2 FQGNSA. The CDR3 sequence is CASSYTDIYGYTF. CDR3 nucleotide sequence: TGTGCCAGCAGTTATACCGACATCTATGGCTACACCTTC.

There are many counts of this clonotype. The CDR3 DNA follows: TGTGCCAGCAGTTACGAGGGCCGCTCCACAGATACGCAGTATTTT. This translates into CASSYEGRSTDTQYF. J is TRBJ2-3 and V is TRBV6-5, with D perhaps TRBD2 (5 bases). V was pared by 2 bases and J by 2 bases, with 11 bases between. The CDR3 covers 15 residues. From germline, CDR1 is MNHEY and CDR2 SVGAGI.

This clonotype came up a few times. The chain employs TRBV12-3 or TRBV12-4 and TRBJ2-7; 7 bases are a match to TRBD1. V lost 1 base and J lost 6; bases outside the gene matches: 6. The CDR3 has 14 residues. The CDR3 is CASSLGQGEFEQYF. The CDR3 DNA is TGTGCCAGCAGTTTAGGTCAGGGGGAGTTCGAGCAGTACTTC.

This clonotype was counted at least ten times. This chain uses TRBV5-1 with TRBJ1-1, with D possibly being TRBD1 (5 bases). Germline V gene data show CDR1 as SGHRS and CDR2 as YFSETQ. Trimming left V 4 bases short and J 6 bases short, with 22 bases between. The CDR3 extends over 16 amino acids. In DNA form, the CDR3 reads TGCGCCAGCAGCCCCGGACAAATAGGACATGAGCCTGAAGCTTTCTTT. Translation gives CASSPGQIGHEPEAFF. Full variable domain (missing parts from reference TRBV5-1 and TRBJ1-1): KAGVTQTPRYLIKTRGQQVTLSCSPISGHRSVSWYQQTPGQGLQFLFEYFSETQRNKGNFPGRFSGRQFSNSRSEMNVSTLELGDSALYLCASSPGQIGHEPEAFFGQGTRLTVV.

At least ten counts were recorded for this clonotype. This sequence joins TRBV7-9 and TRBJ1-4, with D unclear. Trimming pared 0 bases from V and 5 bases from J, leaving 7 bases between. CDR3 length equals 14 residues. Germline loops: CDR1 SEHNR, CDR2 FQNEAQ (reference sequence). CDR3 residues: CASSLASQNEKLFF. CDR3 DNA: TGTGCCAGCAGCTTAGCCAGCCAAAATGAAAAACTGTTTTTT. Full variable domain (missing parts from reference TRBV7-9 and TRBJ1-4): DTGVSQNPRHKITKRGQNVTFRCDPISEHNRLYWYRQTLGQGPEFLTYFQNEAQLEKSRLLSDRFSAERPKGSFSTLEIQRTEQGDSAMYLCASSLASQNEKLFFGSGTQLSVL.

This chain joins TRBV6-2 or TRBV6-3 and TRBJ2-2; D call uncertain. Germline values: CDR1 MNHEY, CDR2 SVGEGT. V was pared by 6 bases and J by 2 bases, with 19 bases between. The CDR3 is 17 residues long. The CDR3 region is CASRTSGIPKNTGELFF. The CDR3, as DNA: TGTGCCAGCAGGACCTCAGGTATACCGAAAAACACCGGGGAGCTGTTTTTT.

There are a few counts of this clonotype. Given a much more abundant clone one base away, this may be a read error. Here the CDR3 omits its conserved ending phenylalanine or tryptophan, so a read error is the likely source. This CDR3 is CSASIPGSHEQYL. DNA of the CDR3: TGCAGCGCCTCTATTCCGGGATCCCACGAGCAGTACTTG. The chain combines TRBV20-1 with TRBJ2-7, with D perhaps matching TRBD2 (5 bases). CDR1 and CDR2 from the germline V gene are DFQATT and SNEGSKA (reference sequence). This CDR3 contains 13 residues.

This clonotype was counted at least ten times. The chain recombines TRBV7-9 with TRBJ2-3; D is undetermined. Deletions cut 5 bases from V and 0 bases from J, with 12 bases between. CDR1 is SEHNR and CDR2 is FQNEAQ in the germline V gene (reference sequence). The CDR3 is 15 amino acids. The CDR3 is CASSQTLGSTDTQYF. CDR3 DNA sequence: TGTGCCAGCAGCCAAACCCTGGGCAGCACAGATACGCAGTATTTT.

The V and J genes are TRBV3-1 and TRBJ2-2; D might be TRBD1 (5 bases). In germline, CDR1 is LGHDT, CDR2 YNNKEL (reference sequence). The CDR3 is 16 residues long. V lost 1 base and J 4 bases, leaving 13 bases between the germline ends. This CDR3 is CASSQVQGTLTGELFF. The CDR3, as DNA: TGTGCCAGCAGCCAAGTGCAGGGCACGCTCACCGGGGAGCTGTTTTTT. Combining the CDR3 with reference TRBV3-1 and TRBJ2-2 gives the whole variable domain DTAVSQTPKYLVTQMGNDKSIKCEQNLGHDTMYWYKQDSKKFLKIMFSYNNKELIINETVPNRFSPKSPDKAHLNLHINSLELGDSAVYFCASSQVQGTLTGELFFGEGSRLTVL.

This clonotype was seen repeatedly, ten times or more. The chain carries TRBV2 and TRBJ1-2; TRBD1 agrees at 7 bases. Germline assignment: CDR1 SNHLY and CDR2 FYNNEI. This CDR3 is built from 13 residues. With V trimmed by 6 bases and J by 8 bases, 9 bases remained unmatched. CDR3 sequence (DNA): TGTGCCAGCAGGAGACAGGGAGTAGGGGGCTACACCTTC. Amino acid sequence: CASRRQGVGGYTF.